A selection of T cell receptor beta chains follows, all from one sample in a study of blood T cell repertoires in COVID-19. The repertoire was sequenced with immunoSEQ multiplex PCR; TCRdb's copy has only in-frame clones and lacks some. Of 540,000 or so clones in the sample, around nine tenths are singletons; the top ten hold 7.5% to 9%. Sequencing was done on a sample of peripheral blood. These receptors originate from a woman in her forties or fifties with COVID-19, enrolled during active disease. The CDR3 runs from the conserved cysteine through the conserved F or W. A D gene is named only where the DNA matches it firmly. Clone size, where shown, is once, few, many, or a class for clones that have expanded.

TRBJ1-2	NA	TRBV20-1	NA	TGCAGTGCTAGTCTGATAGGGGATATGGACTATGGCTACACCTTC	CSASLIGDMDYGYTF
TRBJ1-1	NA	TRBV5-1	NA	TGCGCCAGCAGCTTCGTCGGAGGGGCGTTGAACACTGAAGCTTTCTTT	CASSFVGGALNTEAFF
TRBJ2-3	NA	TRBV19	NA	TGTGCCAGTAGTATAGTAGGAGGGGCGGGAACGCAGTATTTT	CASSIVGGAGTQYF
TRBJ1-2	NA	TRBV27	TRBD1	TGTGCCAGCAGCAAAACAGGGGGAGCTAACTATGGCTACACCTTC	CASSKTGGANYGYTF
TRBJ1-5	NA	TRBV6-5	NA	TGTGCCAGCCACCAACGGGAGAGCAATCAGCCCCAGCATTTT	CASHQRESNQPQHF
TRBJ1-1	NA	TRBV6-5	NA	TGTGCCAGCAGAGACGGGGGTGAAGCTTTCTTT	CASRDGGEAFF
TRBJ1-1	few	TRBV7-2	TRBD1	TGTGCCAGCAGCTCGACAGGGGGTGGGACTGAAGCTTTCTTT	CASSSTGGGTEAFF
TRBJ2-7	NA	TRBV27	TRBD2	TGTGCCAGCAGTTTATCGTTCGGGGGACTAGCCTACGAGCAGTACTTC	CASSLSFGGLAYEQYF
TRBJ1-4	once	TRBV7-9	NA	TGTGCCAGCAGCTCAGTTGCAACTAATGAAAAACTGTTTTTT	CASSSVATNEKLFF
TRBJ2-3	NA	TRBV6-2/TRBV6-3	NA	TGTGCCAGCAGTTATTTCGGCGGGGTTGTAGATACGCAGTATTTT	CASSYFGGVVDTQYF
TRBJ1-5	NA	TRBV13	TRBD1	TGTGCCAGCAGCAGCGGGACAGGGGGGACGGGGAGCAATCAGCCCCAGCATTTT	CASSSGTGGTGSNQPQHF
TRBJ1-1	NA	TRBV30	NA	TGTGCCTGGTCTCCGGGACACGGGAACACTGAAGCTTTCTTT	CAWSPGHGNTEAFF
TRBJ1-1	NA	TRBV24-1	NA	TGTGCCACCAGTGATTACTTGAACACTGAAGCTTTCTTT	CATSDYLNTEAFF
TRBJ1-2	NA	TRBV6-5	TRBD1	TGTGCCAGCAGGGACATCAGGGGGGTCGGGGATGGCTACACCTTC	CASRDIRGVGDGYTF
TRBJ1-5	few	TRBV2	TRBD1	TGTGCCAGCAGGGCCTGGACAGGGAGGGACAATCAGCCCCAGCATTTT	CASRAWTGRDNQPQHF
TRBJ1-2	NA	TRBV10-3	TRBD1	TGTGCCATCAGTGAGCCACAGGGACAGGGGGCTGATGGCTACACCTTC	CAISEPQGQGADGYTF
TRBJ1-2	NA	TRBV6-6	TRBD1	TGTGCCAGCAGTCAGGACAGGGCTTTACACGGCTACACCTTC	CASSQDRALHGYTF
TRBJ1-2	NA	TRBV29-1	NA	TGCAGCGTAAACAGGGCAGACTATGGCTACACCTTC	CSVNRADYGYTF
TRBJ2-7	NA	TRBV5-1	TRBD1	TGCGCCAGCAGGACGGACAGGTACTCCTACGAGCAGTACTTC	CASRTDRYSYEQYF
TRBJ2-2	NA	TRBV10-1	TRBD2	TGCGCCAGCAGTCCTAGCGGGGGGCCGGGGGAGCTGTTTTTT	CASSPSGGPGELFF
TRBJ1-6	NA	TRBV12-5	NA	TGTGCTAGTGGCTTGATACAGGGAGGGGGATCACCCCTCCACTTT	CASGLIQGGGSPLHF
TRBJ2-7	NA	TRBV28	NA	TGTGCCAGCAGTTTCCGGGGAGCAAGGGAGCAGTACTTC	CASSFRGAREQYF
TRBJ1-4	NA	TRBV7-2	NA	TGTGCCAGCAGCTTAGGGCGGGTCAATGAAAAACTGTTTTTT	CASSLGRVNEKLFF
TRBJ1-1	NA	TRBV30	NA	TGTGCCTGGAGGGCGGAAGCGGAAACTGAAGCTTTCTTT	CAWRAEAETEAFF
TRBJ1-3	NA	TRBV4-1	NA	TGCGCCAGCAGCCAAGAAGCGGACCGGCGCAGTACTGGAAACACCATATATTTT	CASSQEADRRSTGNTIYF
TRBJ2-7	NA	TRBV11-3	NA	TGTGCCAGCAGCTTAGAGGGTACTAGCGAGCAGTACTTC	CASSLEGTSEQYF
TRBJ2-1	NA	TRBV5-6	TRBD2	TGTGCCAGCAGCCCGGCGGGAGGCGGTGAGCAGTTCTTC	CASSPAGGGEQFF
TRBJ1-2	once	TRBV5-6	NA	TGTGCCAGCAGCCACCCAACAGGGACAGGCTACACCTTC	CASSHPTGTGYTF
TRBJ1-6	NA	TRBV28	TRBD1	TGTGCCAGCAGTTGGGACAGCAATTCACCCCTCCACTTT	CASSWDSNSPLHF
TRBJ1-2	NA	TRBV7-9	TRBD1	TGTGCCAGCAGCCTCGGGGACAGGGGACCCTATGGCTACACCTTC	CASSLGDRGPYGYTF
TRBJ2-3	NA	TRBV9	TRBD2	TGTGCCAGCAGCGGAACGGCTAGCGGGGGTGCTAGCACAGATACGCAGTATTTT	CASSGTASGGASTDTQYF
TRBJ1-5	NA	TRBV6-5	NA	TGTGCCAGCAGTTACAAGGGGGGGAACACTCAGCCCCAGCATTTT	CASSYKGGNTQPQHF
TRBJ2-2	NA	TRBV11-3	NA	TGTGCCAGCAGCCCGGTAATTGGCGGGGAGCTGTTTTTT	CASSPVIGGELFF
TRBJ2-1	NA	TRBV5-1	NA	TGCGCCAGCAAGGTCGCAGGGTTGAATGAGCAGTTCTTC	CASKVAGLNEQFF
TRBJ2-1	NA	TRBV11-2	TRBD1	TGTGCCAGCAGCCATGGGACAGGGTTTCGCGAGCAGTTCTTC	CASSHGTGFREQFF
TRBJ2-1	NA	TRBV5-6	NA	TGTGCCAGCAGCTTGAGAGGCAGGGCTTCCTACAATGAGCAGTTCTTC	CASSLRGRASYNEQFF
TRBJ1-2	NA	TRBV30	TRBD1	TGTGCCTGGACGGGACAGGGTAACTATGGCTACACCTTC	CAWTGQGNYGYTF
TRBJ1-6	NA	TRBV12-3/TRBV12-4	NA	TGTGCCAGCAGTTTGAGTTCACCCCTCCACTTT	CASSLSSPLHF
TRBJ2-5	NA	TRBV7-2	TRBD2	TGTGCCAGCAGCTCCTCACTAGCGGGCCAAGAGACCCAGTACTTC	CASSSSLAGQETQYF
TRBJ2-2	NA	TRBV30	NA	TGTGCCTGGAGTCCCTTCGGGGAGCTGTTTTTT	CAWSPFGELFF
TRBJ2-2	NA	TRBV2	TRBD2	TGTGCCAGCGAGGGACTAGAGGGCGGGGAGCTGTTTTTT	CASEGLEGGELFF
TRBJ2-3	NA	TRBV27	NA	TGTGCCAGCAGTTTAATATTCAGCACAGATACGCAGTATTTT	CASSLIFSTDTQYF
TRBJ1-5	NA	TRBV19	NA	TGTGCCAGTCAACAATATAGCAATCAGCCCCAGCATTTT	CASQQYSNQPQHF
TRBJ1-2	once	TRBV9	NA	TGTGCCAGCAGCGTAGAAGGGGCCAGCTATGGCTACACCTTC	CASSVEGASYGYTF